The 21 T cell receptor beta chains given below trace back to one sample, sequenced in a study of shared clonotypes between healthy human individuals. Naive CD8 populations comprised CD45RO-negative cells positively selected for CCR7, excluding terminally differentiated effector memory CD45RA+ cells. Clones were read by immunoSEQ multiplex PCR, and TCRdb kept only the in-frame ones, dropping some. The sample shows just over 2,000,000 clones, approximately 94% of them seen only once. The sequenced sample was naive CD8+ T cells sorted from blood. The receptors shown here come from a man younger than 30 in good health.

This chain joins TRBV6-5 and TRBJ2-5, with TRBD2 identical over 7 bases. J was trimmed by 5 bases and V by 2 bases; bases with no gene match: 8. Germline CDR1 is MNHEY and CDR2 is SVGAGI. The CDR3 length is 15 residues. The CDR3 spells CASSYTRTSDETQYF. In DNA form, the CDR3 reads TGTGCCAGCAGTTACACAAGGACTAGTGACGAGACCCAGTACTTC.

CDR3 residues: CASSFKGFGEKLFF. CDR3 nucleotides: TGCGCCAGCAGCTTTAAAGGGTTCGGTGAAAAACTGTTTTTT. This chain links TRBV5-1 with TRBJ1-4; D is unresolved. Germline CDR1 SGHRS, CDR2 YFSETQ. Between the trimmed V and J ends, which lost 2 bases and 7 bases, there was a span of 12 bases. CDR3 length: 14 amino acids.

The rearrangement uses TRBV6-1 and TRBJ2-2; D may be TRBD1 (6 bases). V was pared by 4 bases and J by 3 bases, with 18 bases between. Germline CDR1 MNHNS, CDR2 SASEGT. This CDR3 is 17 amino acids long. CDR3: CASSGADRRADTGELFF. The DNA for the CDR3 is TGTGCCAGCAGTGGGGCCGACAGGAGAGCTGACACCGGGGAGCTGTTTTTT.

The rearrangement joins TRBV11-2 to TRBJ1-1, with 8 bases identical to TRBD1. With V trimmed by 5 bases and J by 4 bases, 3 bases remained unmatched. Germline V CDR1 and CDR2: SGHAT, FQNNGV. The CDR3 has 13 residues. The CDR3 loop is CASSGTGGTEAFF. The CDR3 DNA follows: TGTGCCAGCAGCGGTACAGGGGGCACTGAAGCTTTCTTT.

The chain links TRBV13 to TRBJ2-3; 10 positions agree with TRBD1. Germline V CDR1 and CDR2: PRHDT, FYEKMQ (reference sequence). This CDR3 has 16 residues. Trimming cost V 5 bases and J 6 bases; bases outside gene matches: 11. For the CDR3, the DNA is TGTGCCAGCAGCCTTCAGACAGGGGGCTGGGGCGATACGCAGTATTTT. Protein: CASSLQTGGWGDTQYF.

The chain employs TRBV28 and TRBJ2-6; 11 bases align to TRBD2. Germline lookup yields CDR1 MDHEN and CDR2 SYDVKM. This CDR3 comprises 21 residues. With 2 bases clipped from V and 1 base from J, the junction kept 13 bases outside the gene matches. The CDR3 DNA follows: TGTGCCAGCAGTTTAATTAGCTTTCGGAGACTAGCGGGATCTGGGGCCAACGTCCTGACTTTC. Protein product: CASSLISFRRLAGSGANVLTF.

The chain joins TRBV5-1 to TRBJ2-1, with TRBD2 identical over 9 bases. The CDR3 covers 15 residues. The junction had 6 bases not matched to a gene; V was cut back by 1 base and J by 7 bases. The germline gives CDR1 SGHRS, CDR2 YFSETQ. The chain's CDR3 is CASSLTAGGSNEQFF. As DNA, the CDR3 is TGCGCCAGCAGCTTGACAGCGGGGGGCTCGAATGAGCAGTTCTTC. Full variable domain (remainder filled in from reference TRBV5-1 and TRBJ2-1): KAGVTQTPRYLIKTRGQQVTLSCSPISGHRSVSWYQQTPGQGLQFLFEYFSETQRNKGNFPGRFSGRQFSNSRSEMNVSTLELGDSALYLCASSLTAGGSNEQFFGPGTRLTVL.

This chain links TRBV7-8 with TRBJ2-1; TRBD2 matches 10 bases. Per germline, CDR1 SGHVS and CDR2 FQNEAQ. With V trimmed by 0 bases and J by 5 bases, 4 bases remained unmatched. CDR3 length: 16 amino acids. The CDR3 loop reads CASSLAPSGGHNEQFF. In DNA form, the CDR3 reads TGTGCCAGCAGCTTAGCCCCTAGCGGGGGCCACAATGAGCAGTTCTTC.

Points on this clone: Other DNA sequences in this sample translate to the same CDR3. The J gene is TRBJ2-2, the V gene TRBV9; D is uncertain. The CDR3 totals 12 residues. Trimming took 1 base from V and 6 from J, leaving 4 bases between them. Germline CDR1 reads SGDLS; CDR2 reads YYNGEE. The CDR3 DNA sequence: TGTGCCAGCAGCGTATTGCCCGGGGAGCTGTTTTTT. Translated: CASSVLPGELFF.

This clone was seen only once. This chain uses TRBV27 with TRBJ1-2; possibly TRBD1 for D (5 bases). Looked up from germline, CDR1 is MNHEY and CDR2 is SMNVEV (reference sequence). V was clipped by 5 bases and J by 3 bases, with 13 bases between them. The CDR3 length is 14 residues. Here the CDR3 reads CASSMGPRYYGYTF. The DNA for the CDR3 is TGTGCCAGCAGTATGGGACCAAGGTACTATGGCTACACCTTC.

The chain has TRBV5-6 and TRBJ2-5; 10 bases are a match to TRBD1. CDR3 length equals 14 residues. The V segment lost 4 bases and the J segment 5 bases; nucleotides outside the gene matches: 5. Germline V lookup: CDR1 SGHDT, CDR2 YYEEEE. CDR3 sequence: CASSMTGGRETQYF. CDR3 in DNA: TGTGCCAGCAGCATGACAGGGGGCAGGGAGACCCAGTACTTC.

This clone was seen a single time. The rearrangement uses TRBV4-1 and TRBJ2-2, with D unresolved. The CDR3 runs to 16 residues. The V end lost 2 bases, the J end lost 3 bases, and 13 bases lay between the germline ends. From germline, CDR1 is MGHRA and CDR2 YSYEKL. CDR3 protein: CASSQFIGEDTGELFF. The CDR3 nucleotides read TGCGCCAGCAGCCAATTTATTGGAGAGGACACCGGGGAGCTGTTTTTT.

On this clone: Distinct nucleotide sequences in the sample also encode this CDR3. The chain carries TRBV19 and TRBJ2-7; D is uncertain. V shed 0 bases and J shed 6 bases, with 12 bases lying between them. This CDR3 has 14 amino acids. The germline V gene encodes CDR1 LNHDA and CDR2 SQIVND (reference sequence). CDR3 coding DNA: TGTGCCAGTAGTATAGATCTAGAAGGGCCCGAGCAGTACTTC. Translated: CASSIDLEGPEQYF.

The count of this clone is one. The J gene is TRBJ2-3, the V gene TRBV27, with TRBD2 matching over 13 bases. The germline V gene has CDR1 MNHEY and CDR2 SMNVEV (reference sequence). V shed 2 bases, J shed 4 bases, and the junction held 3 bases outside the gene matches. This CDR3 spans 16 amino acids. CDR3 loop: CASSLRGLAGPDTQYF. The CDR3 region has the DNA TGTGCCAGCAGTTTACGGGGACTAGCGGGACCAGATACGCAGTATTTT.

The chain uses TRBV10-3 and TRBJ2-3, with D uncertain. V dropped 0 bases and J dropped 2 bases, with 9 bases sitting between them. This CDR3 has 15 amino acids. From germline, CDR1 is ENHRY and CDR2 SYGVKD. The CDR3 DNA is TGTGCCATCAGTGAGTCGGATTCCCACACAGATACGCAGTATTTT. Translation: CAISESDSHTDTQYF.

The chain couples TRBV6-5 to TRBJ1-1; no definite D call. The CDR3 extends over 13 amino acids. Looked up from germline, CDR1 is MNHEY and CDR2 is SVGAGI. V lost 5 bases and J lost 7, with 14 bases in between. The chain's CDR3 is CASSPTPVGEAFF. The CDR3 bases are TGTGCCAGCAGTCCCACGCCTGTTGGTGAAGCTTTCTTT.

The chain is built from TRBV30 and TRBJ2-7; maybe TRBD2 (5 bases). The V end lost 0 bases, the J end lost 5 bases, and 35 bases lay between the germline ends. CDR1 is GTSNPN and CDR2 is SVGIG in the germline V gene (reference sequence). The CDR3 loop spans 21 amino acids. CDR3 sequence reads: CAWSVKIPVVPGLLLPDEQYF. The CDR3, as DNA: TGTGCCTGGAGTGTAAAAATTCCAGTAGTGCCAGGACTCCTTCTACCTGACGAGCAGTACTTC.

A few counts support this clone. The identical CDR3 is also encoded by other nucleotide sequences in the sample. V is TRBV27 and J is TRBJ2-7; a possible D gene is TRBD1 (5 bases). The V end was cut by 6 bases, the J end by 2 bases, with 11 bases between. The CDR3 loop spans 13 amino acids. Germline CDR1 and CDR2: MNHEY and SMNVEV (reference sequence). CDR3: CASSLLGAYEQYF. The CDR3, as DNA: TGTGCCAGCAGCCTTTTAGGGGCCTACGAGCAGTACTTC.

The chain links TRBV4-1 to TRBJ1-1; tentatively, D is TRBD1 (6 bases). Trimming shortened V by 5 bases and J by 5 bases, and 18 bases separated the two germline ends. The CDR3 is made up of 15 amino acids. Looked up from germline, CDR1 is MGHRA and CDR2 is YSYEKL. The CDR3 coding sequence is TGCGCCAGCAGCGGCTCCCCCGGGGGGCTAACTGAAGCTTTCTTT. This gives the protein CASSGSPGGLTEAFF.

The chain recombines TRBV6-5 with TRBJ2-3; the D gene is possibly TRBD2 (6 bases). The CDR3 consists of 13 residues. The germline V gene has CDR1 MNHEY and CDR2 SVGAGI. The V end lost 7 bases, the J end lost 3 bases, and 11 bases lay between the germline ends. CDR3 in DNA: TGTGCCAGCAAGGTGGAGGGGACAGATACGCAGTATTTT. Translating gives CASKVEGTDTQYF.

The rearrangement links TRBV7-8 to TRBJ2-7; 9 bases map to TRBD2. Germline V lookup: CDR1 SGHVS, CDR2 FQNEAQ. This CDR3 has 15 amino acids. V dropped 5 bases and J dropped 3; count of bases not matched to a gene: 8. This chain's CDR3 is CASSPLAGVGYEQYF. The CDR3 DNA reads TGTGCCAGCAGCCCCTTAGCGGGAGTTGGCTACGAGCAGTACTTC.